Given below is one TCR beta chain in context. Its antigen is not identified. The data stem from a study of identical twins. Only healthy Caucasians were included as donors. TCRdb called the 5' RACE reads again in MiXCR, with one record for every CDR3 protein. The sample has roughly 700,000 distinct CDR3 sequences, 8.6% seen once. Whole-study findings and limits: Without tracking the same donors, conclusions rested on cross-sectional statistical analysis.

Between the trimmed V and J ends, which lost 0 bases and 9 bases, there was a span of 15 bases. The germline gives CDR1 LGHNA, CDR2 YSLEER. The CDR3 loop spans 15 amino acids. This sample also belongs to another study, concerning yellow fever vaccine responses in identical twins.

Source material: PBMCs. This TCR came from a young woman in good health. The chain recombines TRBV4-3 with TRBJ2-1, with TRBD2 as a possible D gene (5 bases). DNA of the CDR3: TGCGCCAGCAGCCAAGATCTAGGGAGAACCGGTGAGCAGTTCTTC. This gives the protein CASSQDLGRTGEQFF.